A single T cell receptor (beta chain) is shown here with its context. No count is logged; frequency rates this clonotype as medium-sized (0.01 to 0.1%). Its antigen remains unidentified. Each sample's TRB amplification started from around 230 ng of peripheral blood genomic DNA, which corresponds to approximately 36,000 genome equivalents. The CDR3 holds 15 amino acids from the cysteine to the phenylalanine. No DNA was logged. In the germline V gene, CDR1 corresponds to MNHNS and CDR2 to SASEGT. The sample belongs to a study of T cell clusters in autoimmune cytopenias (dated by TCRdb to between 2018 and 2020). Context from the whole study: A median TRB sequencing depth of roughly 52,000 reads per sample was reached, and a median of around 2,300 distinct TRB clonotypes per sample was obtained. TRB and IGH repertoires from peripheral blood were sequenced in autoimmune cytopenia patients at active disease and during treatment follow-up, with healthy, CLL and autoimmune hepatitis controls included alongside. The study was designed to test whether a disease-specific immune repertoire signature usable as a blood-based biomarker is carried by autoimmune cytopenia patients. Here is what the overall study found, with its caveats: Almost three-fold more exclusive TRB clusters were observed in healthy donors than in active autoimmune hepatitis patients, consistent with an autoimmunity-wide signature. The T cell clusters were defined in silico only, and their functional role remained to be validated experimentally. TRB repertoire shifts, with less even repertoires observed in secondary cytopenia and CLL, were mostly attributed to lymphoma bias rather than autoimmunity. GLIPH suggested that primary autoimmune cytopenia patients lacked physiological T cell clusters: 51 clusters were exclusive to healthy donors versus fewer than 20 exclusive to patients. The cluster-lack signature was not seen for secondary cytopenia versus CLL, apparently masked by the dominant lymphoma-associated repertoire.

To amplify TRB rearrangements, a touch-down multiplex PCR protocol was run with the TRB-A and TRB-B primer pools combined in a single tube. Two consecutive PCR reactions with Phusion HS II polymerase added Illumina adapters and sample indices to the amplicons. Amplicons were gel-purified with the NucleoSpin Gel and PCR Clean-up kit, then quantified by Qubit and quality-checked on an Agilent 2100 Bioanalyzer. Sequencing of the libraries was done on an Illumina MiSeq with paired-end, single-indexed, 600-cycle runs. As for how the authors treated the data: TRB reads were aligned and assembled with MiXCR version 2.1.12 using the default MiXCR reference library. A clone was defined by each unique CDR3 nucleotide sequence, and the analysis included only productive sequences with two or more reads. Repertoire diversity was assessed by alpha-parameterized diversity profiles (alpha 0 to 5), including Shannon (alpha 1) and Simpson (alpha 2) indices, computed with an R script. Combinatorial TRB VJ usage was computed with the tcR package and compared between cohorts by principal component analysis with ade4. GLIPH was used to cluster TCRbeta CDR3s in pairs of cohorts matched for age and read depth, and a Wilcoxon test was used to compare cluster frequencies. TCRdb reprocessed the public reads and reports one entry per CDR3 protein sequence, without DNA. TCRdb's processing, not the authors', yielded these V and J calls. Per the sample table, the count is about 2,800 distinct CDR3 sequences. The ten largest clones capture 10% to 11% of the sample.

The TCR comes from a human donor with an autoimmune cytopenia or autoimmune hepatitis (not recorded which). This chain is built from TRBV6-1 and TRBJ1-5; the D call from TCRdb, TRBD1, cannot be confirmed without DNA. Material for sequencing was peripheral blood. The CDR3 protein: CASSEGQGGNQPQHF.